What follows are 18 T cell receptor beta chains derived from one specimen sequenced in a study of blood T cell repertoires in COVID-19. Assay: immunoSEQ multiplex PCR; the TCRdb copy retains only in-frame clones and omits some. The sample has about 370,000 clones, around 91% seen once. Source material: PBMCs or T cells enriched from blood (not recorded which). All receptors come from a young man who had recovered from COVID-19.

V is TRBV29-1 and J is TRBJ1-2; a possible D gene is TRBD1 (6 bases). Trimming cost V 4 bases and J 7 bases, with 13 bases left between them. The CDR3 extends over 12 amino acids. CDR1 is SQVTM, CDR2 ANQGSEA, per germline. CDR3 protein: CSVGLVGGGYTF. The CDR3 coding sequence is TGCAGCGTTGGGTTGGTAGGGGGTGGCTACACCTTC.

The V and J genes are TRBV28 and TRBJ1-6, with 7 bases identical to TRBD1. Trimming took 8 bases from V and 10 from J; bases not matched to a gene: 5. CDR1 is MDHEN, CDR2 SYDVKM, per germline. This CDR3 has 12 amino acids. For the CDR3, the DNA is TGTGCCAGCCGGGACAGAGGGTCACCCCTCCACTTT. It specifies CASRDRGSPLHF.

V usage is TRBV29-1 and J usage is TRBJ1-1, with TRBD1 matching over 7 bases. Germline loops: CDR1 SQVTM, CDR2 ANQGSEA. The CDR3 spans 14 residues. J was trimmed by 2 bases and V by 6 bases; bases with no gene match: 9. This chain's CDR3 is CSVFATGINTEAFF. In DNA form, the CDR3 reads TGCAGCGTCTTTGCGACAGGGATAAACACTGAAGCTTTCTTT.

CDR3 coding DNA: TGTGCCTGGAGTGTCCTAGCGGGAGTAACAGATACGCAGTATTTT. As protein: CAWSVLAGVTDTQYF. The chain has TRBV30 and TRBJ2-3; 10 positions match TRBD2. With V trimmed by 0 bases and J by 3 bases, 3 bases remained unmatched. The germline gives CDR1 GTSNPN, CDR2 SVGIG (reference sequence). CDR3 length: 15 residues.

The chain joins TRBV28 to TRBJ1-2; maybe TRBD1 (5 bases). V lost 6 bases, J lost 4 bases, and 15 bases lay in between. Per germline, CDR1 MDHEN and CDR2 SYDVKM. The CDR3 extends over 14 amino acids. CDR3 sequence (DNA): TGTGCCAGCAGCATGGGGGGGACTGCCTATGGCTACACCTTC. As protein: CASSMGGTAYGYTF.

Note on this clone: Within the sample, other DNA sequences also encode this same CDR3. This sequence joins TRBV28 and TRBJ1-1; D unclear. The CDR3 sequence is 12 residues long. The V end was cut by 2 bases, the J end by 5 bases, with 6 bases between. Germline V gene lookup returns CDR1 MDHEN and CDR2 SYDVKM. CDR3 bases: TGTGCCAGCAGTTTACGGGAAACTGAAGCTTTCTTT. This codes for CASSLRETEAFF.

This sequence joins TRBV7-3 and TRBJ1-2; a weak D match, TRBD1 (5 bases). Germline V gene data show CDR1 as SGHTA and CDR2 as FQGTGA. The CDR3 sequence is 13 residues long. With 5 bases removed from V and 0 bases from J, the gap between germline ends came to 7 bases. Written as DNA, the CDR3 is TGTGCCAGCAGCCTAGGGGCTAACTATGGCTACACCTTC. Encoded protein: CASSLGANYGYTF. Full variable domain (rest looked up from reference TRBV7-3 and TRBJ1-2): GAGVSQTPSNKVTEKGKYVELRCDPISGHTALYWYRQSLGQGPEFLIYFQGTGAADDSGLPNDRFFAVRPEGSVSTLKIQRTERGDSAVYLCASSLGANYGYTFGSGTRLTVV.

The gene calls are TRBV9 and TRBJ2-6, with TRBD2 matching over 7 bases. Losses at the gene ends were 0 bases for V and 2 bases for J; bases not matched to a gene: 5. Germline-derived CDR1 and CDR2 are SGDLS and YYNGEE. The CDR3 runs 17 residues. The CDR3 sequence: CASSVGGGAAGANVLTF. Here the CDR3 DNA reads TGTGCCAGCAGCGTAGGGGGAGGGGCCGCTGGGGCCAACGTCCTGACTTTC.

The chain combines TRBV5-4 with TRBJ2-7; TRBD1 matches 8 bases. CDR1 SGHNT and CDR2 YYREEE come from the germline V gene (reference sequence). The CDR3 runs to 14 residues. V lost 0 bases and J lost 6; bases outside the gene matches: 5. The CDR3 coding sequence is TGTGCCAGCAGCTTGGCCTCCACAGGGGGCGAGCAGTACTTC. This codes for CASSLASTGGEQYF.

The rearrangement joins TRBV5-4 to TRBJ2-3; 7 bases line up with TRBD2. CDR1 is SGHNT, CDR2 YYREEE, per germline (reference sequence). CDR3 length: 16 residues. Trimming at V came to 4 bases and at J to 2 bases, leaving 10 bases not matched to a gene. The DNA of the CDR3 is TGTGCCAGCAGCCCGGACGGGCGGGGGACCACAGATACGCAGTATTTT. Translation: CASSPDGRGTTDTQYF.

CDR3 amino acids: CASSQLLAGVNEQFF. For the CDR3, the DNA is TGCGCCAGCAGCCAACTACTAGCGGGAGTCAATGAGCAGTTCTTC. The chain is built from TRBV4-3 and TRBJ2-1; 11 bases match TRBD2. The germline V gene has CDR1 LGHNA and CDR2 YSLEER. The CDR3 contains 15 residues. J was trimmed by 6 bases and V by 2 bases; bases with no gene match: 3.

This clone was detected only a few times. The rearrangement uses TRBV2 and TRBJ2-7; 8 bases line up with TRBD2. This CDR3 is 14 amino acids long. Trimming at V came to 4 bases and at J to 5 bases, leaving 7 bases not matched to a gene. Germline V gives CDR1 SNHLY, CDR2 FYNNEI. CDR3 sequence reads: CASSVRAGENEQYF. CDR3 DNA: TGTGCCAGCAGTGTAAGAGCGGGGGAGAACGAGCAGTACTTC.

This chain joins TRBV13 and TRBJ2-7, with a possible D match to TRBD1 (5 bases). Trimming cost V 6 bases and J 0 bases, with 15 bases left between them. This CDR3 comprises 15 residues. CDR1 is PRHDT, CDR2 FYEKMQ, per germline (reference sequence). CDR3 loop: CASSPTLDSSYEQYF. In DNA form, the CDR3 reads TGTGCCAGCAGTCCGACTCTCGACAGCTCCTACGAGCAGTACTTC. The full variable domain, with the rest looked up from reference TRBV13 and TRBJ2-7, is AAGVIQSPRHLIKEKRETATLKCYPIPRHDTVYWYQQGPGQDPQFLISFYEKMQSDKGSIPDRFSAQQFSDYHSELNMSSLELGDSALYFCASSPTLDSSYEQYFGPGTRLTVT.

The rearrangement links TRBV11-1 to TRBJ1-3; 7 nucleotides agree with TRBD1. The CDR3 extends over 15 amino acids. Germline V CDR1 and CDR2: SGHAT, FQDESV (reference sequence). Trimming removed 5 bases from V and 1 base from J; junction bases left unmatched: 5. The CDR3 region is CASSQGEGSGNTIYF. The CDR3 bases are TGTGCCAGCAGCCAGGGGGAAGGATCTGGAAACACCATATATTTT.

The J gene is TRBJ2-3, the V gene TRBV14, with a weak D call TRBD2 (6 bases). Germline CDR1 and CDR2: SGHDN and FVKESK. The CDR3 totals 15 residues. Trimming removed 4 bases at V and 2 bases at J, with 13 bases between. CDR3 amino acids: CASSRGAGITDTQYF. The CDR3 DNA sequence: TGTGCCAGCAGCCGAGGAGCGGGCATCACAGATACGCAGTATTTT.

Written as DNA, the CDR3 is TGTGCCAGCAGGCATCTAGCGGGAGGGCCATTGAAACATACGCAGTATTTT. Its protein product is CASRHLAGGPLKHTQYF. This chain uses TRBV11-2 with TRBJ2-3; 12 bases match TRBD2. The junction had 14 bases not matched to a gene; V was cut back by 6 bases and J by 7 bases. The CDR3 is made up of 17 amino acids. CDR1 is SGHAT, CDR2 FQNNGV, per germline.

The V call is TRBV28, the J call TRBJ1-2; weak D call: TRBD1 (5 bases). V lost 8 bases to trimming and J lost 7 bases, with 14 bases between them. Germline CDR1 and CDR2: MDHEN and SYDVKM. The CDR3 length is 12 residues. CDR3 in DNA: TGTGCCAGCTGGGCGGAGGGGATTGGCTACACCTTC. Encoded protein: CASWAEGIGYTF.

This chain's CDR3 is CAWLGLPNTEAFF. The CDR3 DNA is TGTGCCTGGCTGGGACTTCCGAACACTGAAGCTTTCTTT. The chain is built from TRBV30 and TRBJ1-1; D possibly corresponds to TRBD1 (5 bases). Trimming removed 5 bases at V and 1 base at J, with 11 bases between. Germline CDR1 GTSNPN, CDR2 SVGIG (reference sequence). The CDR3 length is 13 residues.